The 13 T cell receptor beta chains listed next were all sequenced from one sample in a study of cytomegalovirus exposure and HLA in healthy donors. The PCR contained 60 Vbeta and 13 Jbeta primers. Method: immunoSEQ multiplex PCR; TCRdb's copy keeps in-frame clones and lacks some. The sample lists roughly 100,000 clones, roughly 80% seen once, with roughly 6.9% in the top ten. The sequencing sample was made of PBMCs. These receptors all come from a man aged 25 to 40 in good health and CMV-seropositive.

Concerning this clone: Compared with germline, one end of the junction differs, possibly owing to a read error. The V and J genes are TRBV7-9 and TRBJ1-2, with D unclear. The length of the CDR3 is 12 residues. The germline V gene has CDR1 SEHNR and CDR2 FQNEAQ (reference sequence). CDR3 coding DNA: TGTTCCAGCAGCTTTACAGATTATGGCTACACCTTC. Translation: CSSSFTDYGYTF.

This chain links TRBV2 with TRBJ2-3, with TRBD2 matching over 11 bases. The CDR3 length is 16 residues. Germline values: CDR1 SNHLY, CDR2 FYNNEI. After removal of 2 bases from V and 8 bases from J, the junction contained 9 bases not matched to a gene. CDR3 residues: CASSEIGSGGASTQYF. CDR3 nucleotide sequence: TGTGCCAGCAGTGAAATCGGTAGCGGGGGGGCCTCTACGCAGTATTTT.

The chain recombines TRBV28 with TRBJ1-2, with 10 positions matching TRBD1. The CDR3 contains 16 residues. Germline trimming cut 6 bases from V and 0 bases from J; bases unmatched to any gene: 7. Germline-derived CDR1 and CDR2 are MDHEN and SYDVKM. In DNA, the CDR3 is TGTGCCAGCAGCCTTGGGACAGGGGCTTCTAACTATGGCTACACCTTC. Translation: CASSLGTGASNYGYTF.

This chain uses TRBV4-3 with TRBJ2-3, with TRBD1 matching over 7 bases. V trimming: 4 bases; J trimming: 2 bases; junction bases outside the gene matches: 9. CDR1 is LGHNA and CDR2 is YSLEER in the germline V gene. The CDR3 runs to 16 residues. The CDR3 region has the DNA TGCGCCAGCAGCCCCCACGAGGGGGCCGACACAGATACGCAGTATTTT. Encoded protein: CASSPHEGADTDTQYF.

This clone was found a few times. The chain has TRBV18 and TRBJ1-1; 8 bases match TRBD1. The CDR3 totals 15 residues. V was pared by 4 bases and J by 0 bases, with 4 bases of the junction left unmatched. CDR1 and CDR2 from the germline V gene are KGHSH and LQKENI. CDR3 amino acids: CASSLRTGMNTEAFF. The CDR3 DNA reads TGTGCCAGCTCACTAAGGACAGGGATGAACACTGAAGCTTTCTTT. The full variable domain, with the rest looked up from reference TRBV18 and TRBJ1-1, is NAGVMQNPRHLVRRRGQEARLRCSPMKGHSHVYWYRQLPEEGLKFMVYLQKENIIDESGMPKERFSAEFPKEGPSILRIQQVVRGDSAAYFCASSLRTGMNTEAFFGQGTRLTVV.

V gene TRBV4-1 combines with J gene TRBJ2-2; maybe TRBD2 (5 bases). The CDR3 loop spans 16 amino acids. V shed 8 bases and J shed 5 bases, with 21 bases lying between them. Germline lookup yields CDR1 MGHRA and CDR2 YSYEKL. CDR3 loop: CASRDFTAERTGELFF. Written as DNA, the CDR3 is TGCGCCAGCCGGGATTTTACGGCGGAGAGGACCGGGGAGCTGTTTTTT.

The V call is TRBV5-8, the J call TRBJ2-7, with D unresolved. Germline V CDR1 and CDR2: SGHTS, YDEGEE. V was trimmed by 2 bases and J by 2 bases, leaving 11 bases between them. The length of the CDR3 is 14 residues. This CDR3 reads CASSLTTIPYEQYF. The CDR3 nucleotides are TGTGCCAGCAGCTTAACGACAATCCCCTACGAGCAGTACTTC.

V gene TRBV5-1 combines with J gene TRBJ2-5; perhaps TRBD1 as D (6 bases). This CDR3 has 16 residues. V lost 0 bases to trimming and J lost 0 bases, with 12 bases between them. Germline CDR1 reads SGHRS; CDR2 reads YFSETQ. In nucleotides, the CDR3 is TGCGCCAGCAGCTTGGAACAGGGCCCTCACCAAGAGACCCAGTACTTC. Protein: CASSLEQGPHQETQYF. The full variable domain, its missing parts supplied by reference TRBV5-1 and TRBJ2-5, is KAGVTQTPRYLIKTRGQQVTLSCSPISGHRSVSWYQQTPGQGLQFLFEYFSETQRNKGNFPGRFSGRQFSNSRSEMNVSTLELGDSALYLCASSLEQGPHQETQYFGPGTRLLVL.

The J gene is TRBJ2-1, the V gene TRBV2, with D possibly being TRBD1 (6 bases). V lost 1 base, J lost 3 bases, and 10 bases lay in between. The CDR3 sequence is 15 residues long. The V gene's germline CDR1 is SNHLY and CDR2 FYNNEI. CDR3 bases: TGTGCCAGCAGTGAAGGGCAGGGGATCTACAATGAGCAGTTCTTC. Encoded protein: CASSEGQGIYNEQFF. Full variable domain (missing parts from reference TRBV2 and TRBJ2-1): EPEVTQTPSHQVTQMGQEVILRCVPISNHLYFYWYRQILGQKVEFLVSFYNNEISEKSEIFDDQFSVERPDGSNFTLKIRSTKLEDSAMYFCASSEGQGIYNEQFFGPGTRLTVL.

The V and J genes are TRBV11-2 and TRBJ2-7; 7 bases line up with TRBD1. The junction had 5 bases not matched to a gene; V was cut back by 5 bases and J by 4 bases. Germline CDR1 and CDR2: SGHAT and FQNNGV. The CDR3 spans 13 residues. Written as DNA, the CDR3 is TGTGCCAGCAGCCCGGGACAGATATACGAGCAGTACTTC. It specifies CASSPGQIYEQYF.

The chain combines TRBV5-6 with TRBJ2-7; D possibly corresponds to TRBD1 (5 bases). The germline V gene encodes CDR1 SGHDT and CDR2 YYEEEE. The germline V and J ends were trimmed by 4 bases and 1 base, with 9 bases remaining between them. The CDR3 loop spans 13 amino acids. The CDR3 DNA reads TGTGCCAGCAGCCCTCAGGGTTCCTACGAGCAGTACTTC. Amino acids: CASSPQGSYEQYF.

The chain is built from TRBV5-1 and TRBJ1-2; D is undetermined. The CDR3 contains 15 residues. The germline V gene has CDR1 SGHRS and CDR2 YFSETQ. V lost 0 bases and J lost 0, with 9 bases in between. The CDR3 loop reads CASSLEFTSNYGYTF. The CDR3 bases are TGCGCCAGCAGCTTGGAATTCACATCTAACTATGGCTACACCTTC.

This clone showed up just a few times. The chain has TRBV7-9 and TRBJ1-3; D is unclear. Trimming left V 2 bases short and J 0 bases short, with 11 bases between. The CDR3 runs 16 residues. Germline-derived CDR1 and CDR2 are SEHNR and FQNEAQ (reference sequence). The CDR3 coding sequence is TGTGCCAGCAGCTTATTGCTGACGGGCTCTGGAAACACCATATATTTT. It specifies CASSLLLTGSGNTIYF.